This TCR beta chain derives from a study of T cells in Graves' hyperthyroidism and ophthalmopathy. Study conclusions and caveats: Most thyroid clonotypes expanded above 0.001 were also detected in blood.

As regards this clonotype: Antigen: not known.

The CDR3 has 12 residues. CDR1 is KGHSH and CDR2 is LQKENI in the germline V gene. Trimming pared 5 bases from V and 0 bases from J, leaving 4 bases between. TCR beta CDR3 regions were amplified from RNA transcripts. Primed by the HTBI set, a first-round RT-PCR was run on the TCR CDR3. One entry per CDR3 protein results from TCRdb running MiXCR on the multiplex PCR reads. This sample has around 280,000 distinct CDR3 sequences, with 12% to 15% found just once. Not enrolled were patients with uncontrolled infection, other autoimmune disease, pregnancy or lactation. Isolation of PBMCs was performed on 8 to 10 ml fresh peripheral blood.

This sequence joins TRBV18 and TRBJ1-2, with D unclear. Input material: blood. The clonotype was recovered from a woman aged 40-49 years with Graves' hyperthyroidism. The CDR3 coding sequence is TGTGCCAGCTCATCCCCTAACTATGGCTACACCTTC. Residues: CASSSPNYGYTF.